This T cell receptor beta chain came from a study of blood T cell repertoires in COVID-19. Background on the study: The origin of the acute and convalescent COVID-19 samples was the United States, Italy and Spain. The analysed material was cDNA or gDNA that came from T cells, B-cell-depleted T cells, or PBMCs.

The V gene's germline CDR1 is SEHNR and CDR2 FQNEAQ (reference sequence). There are 14 residues in the CDR3. V lost 5 bases and J lost 8; bases outside the gene matches: 8. Recruits, aged 18 to 89 years, lived in 20 to 30 US areas. The authors' processing: Cell counts per sample came from amplifying reference gene primers. TCRdb's table, derived via immunoSEQ multiplex PCR, lists solely in-frame clones and lacks some. The V and J calls and clone size come from that table; D and trimming were worked out from the DNA. The table has about 260,000 clones, approximately 92% seen once; the top ten hold 2% to 2.5%.

Material for sequencing was PBMCs or T cells enriched from blood (not recorded which). This clonotype originated in a woman aged 18-35 years who had recovered from COVID-19. The chain joins TRBV7-9 to TRBJ2-4, with 8 positions matching TRBD1. This CDR3 reads CASSAGQGRDIQYF. The CDR3 nucleotides are TGTGCCAGCAGCGCAGGACAGGGTCGGGACATTCAGTACTTC.